This T cell receptor (beta chain) is from a study of T cell responses to AZD1222 COVID-19 vaccine. Some clones are missing from TCRdb's copy, which holds only in-frame ones; the method was immunoSEQ multiplex PCR. The sample has some 150,000 clones; around 88% are singletons. V lost 1 base, J lost 6 bases, and 13 bases lay in between. The germline CDR1 and CDR2 sequences are MNHEY and SMNVEV (reference sequence). This CDR3 has 14 amino acids. The receptor comes from an adult in good health. The sample in question was peripheral blood, obtained on day 0 of AZD1222 vaccination. The V gene is TRBV27, the J gene TRBJ2-7; tentatively, D is TRBD2 (6 bases). CDR3 amino acids: CASSLWGGLGEQYF. CDR3 nucleotides: TGTGCCAGCAGTTTATGGGGAGGTCTAGGCGAGCAGTACTTC.